Each of the 26 T cell receptor beta chains below was sequenced from the same sample in a study of CD8 T cells in Susac syndrome. RNA totalling roughly 0.5 to 1 ug underwent reverse transcription with random hexamers. TCRdb independently ran MiXCR on the immunoSEQ multiplex PCR reads; one entry per CDR3 protein. In the table there are about 240,000 distinct CDR3 sequences, almost 97% of which are singletons. The sequenced material came from CD4+ T cells from PBMCs. The receptors originated from a human donor with Susac syndrome.

In its sample, this clonotype was seen once. CDR3 sequence reads: CATSDLNSTGRFVEAFF. CDR3 nucleotides: TGTGCCACCAGTGATTTGAATTCGACAGGGAGGTTCGTTGAAGCTTTCTTT. The chain links TRBV24-1 to TRBJ1-1, with 7 bases that match TRBD1. CDR3 length equals 17 residues. V lost 0 bases, J lost 7 bases, and 13 bases stayed unmatched. Germline lookup yields CDR1 KGHDR and CDR2 SFDVKD.

The V gene is TRBV28, the J gene TRBJ1-2; tentative D call: TRBD1 (5 bases). Germline CDR1 MDHEN, CDR2 SYDVKM. The CDR3 runs 15 residues. V shed 3 bases and J shed 4 bases, with 15 bases lying between them. CDR3 bases: TGTGCCAGCAGTTTCCCAACAGGTTCAAGCTATGGCTACACCTTC. Its protein product is CASSFPTGSSYGYTF.

This rearrangement joins TRBV14 to TRBJ2-3, with 7 nucleotides matching TRBD1. Trimming took 4 bases from V and 8 from J; bases not matched to a gene: 12. Germline V lookup: CDR1 SGHDN, CDR2 FVKESK. This CDR3 has 15 residues. The CDR3 DNA reads as TGTGCCAGCAGCCCACCGGGGACAGTCATCGGTACGCAGTATTTT. It codes for CASSPPGTVIGTQYF.

The chain combines TRBV4-1 with TRBJ1-5; D is unclear. Trimming stripped 1 base from V and 4 bases from J, with 11 bases between. Looked up from germline, CDR1 is MGHRA and CDR2 is YSYEKL. CDR3 length: 15 residues. CDR3 DNA sequence: TGCGCCAGCAGCCAAGTCGTGAGACCTAATCAGCCCCAGCATTTT. Encoded protein: CASSQVVRPNQPQHF.

The rearrangement joins TRBV30 to TRBJ1-1; D may be TRBD1 (5 bases). Germline CDR1 is GTSNPN and CDR2 is SVGIG (reference sequence). V lost 3 bases, J lost 1 base, and 6 bases lay in between. The CDR3 has 12 residues. CDR3 sequence reads: CAWRGPNTEAFF. Written as DNA, the CDR3 is TGTGCCTGGAGGGGACCGAACACTGAAGCTTTCTTT.

The genes are TRBV30 and TRBJ2-7, with D unresolved. The V gene's germline CDR1 is GTSNPN and CDR2 SVGIG (reference sequence). V shed 3 bases and J shed 7 bases, with 16 bases lying between them. The CDR3 loop spans 13 amino acids. The CDR3 loop is CAWRMTGAREQYF. The CDR3 DNA reads as TGTGCCTGGAGGATGACCGGCGCTCGGGAGCAGTACTTC.

The chain uses TRBV15 and TRBJ1-4, with 7 bases matching TRBD1. Trimming cost V 3 bases and J 8 bases; bases outside gene matches: 6. From germline, CDR1 is LNHNV and CDR2 YYDKDF (reference sequence). The CDR3 is 14 amino acids. The CDR3 bases are TGTGCCACCAGCAGGGACAGGTCCGAAGAAAAACTGTTTTTT. Its translation is CATSRDRSEEKLFF.

V gene TRBV20-1 combines with J gene TRBJ2-3; no definite D call. This CDR3 comprises 15 residues. The V end was cut by 2 bases, the J end by 1 base, with 13 bases between. Germline V lookup: CDR1 DFQATT, CDR2 SNEGSKA (reference sequence). The CDR3: CSARQIPWGTDTQYF. The DNA of the CDR3 is TGCAGTGCTAGACAAATACCTTGGGGCACAGATACGCAGTATTTT.

CDR3 sequence reads: CSVAGAAYNEQFF. The CDR3 coding sequence is TGCAGCGTTGCCGGGGCAGCCTACAATGAGCAGTTCTTC. V gene TRBV29-1 combines with J gene TRBJ2-1; either TRBD1 or TRBD2 may fit D (5 bases each). The CDR3 totals 13 residues. V dropped 4 bases and J dropped 2 bases, with 9 bases sitting between them. Germline CDR1 reads SQVTM; CDR2 reads ANQGSEA.

The chain joins TRBV13 to TRBJ2-1; 12 positions match TRBD2. Losses at the gene ends were 2 bases for V and 2 bases for J; bases not matched to a gene: 1. Germline CDR1 and CDR2: PRHDT and FYEKMQ (reference sequence). The CDR3 contains 16 residues. The CDR3: CASSLLAGGPYNEQFF. CDR3 DNA sequence: TGTGCCAGCAGCTTACTAGCGGGAGGGCCCTACAATGAGCAGTTCTTC.

This clonotype was observed once. The chain has TRBV25-1 and TRBJ2-7; no clear D. Germline values: CDR1 MGHDK, CDR2 SYGVNS. The CDR3 sequence is 13 residues long. Trimming left V 1 base short and J 3 bases short, with 7 bases between. CDR3 residues: CASSELPNYEQYF. In nucleotides, the CDR3 is TGTGCCAGCAGTGAATTACCTAACTACGAGCAGTACTTC.

The rearrangement links TRBV29-1 to TRBJ1-1; tentative D call: TRBD1 (6 bases). V was pared by 4 bases and J by 5 bases, with 17 bases between. The germline CDR1 and CDR2 sequences are SQVTM and ANQGSEA. The CDR3 is made up of 14 amino acids. As DNA, the CDR3 is TGCAGCGTTGCTCAAAGACAGGTGATGACTGAAGCTTTCTTT. Its translation is CSVAQRQVMTEAFF.

This clonotype has a single count. The DNA for the CDR3 is TGTGCCAGCAGACCAGGGGGGACAGATACGCAGTATTTT. Protein sequence: CASRPGGTDTQYF. The chain couples TRBV6-2 or TRBV6-3 to TRBJ2-3; D may be TRBD1 (7 bases). CDR1 is MNHEY and CDR2 is SVGEGT in the germline V gene. The length of the CDR3 is 13 residues. V lost 6 bases to trimming and J lost 3 bases, with 10 bases between them.

The CDR3 spells CAARTSGDTQYF. The CDR3 bases are TGTGCCGCTAGGACTAGCGGGGATACGCAGTATTTT. The chain employs TRBV3-1 and TRBJ2-3; 11 bases align to TRBD2. Germline trimming cut 11 bases from V and 6 bases from J; bases unmatched to any gene: 4. The CDR3 has 12 residues. Germline V lookup: CDR1 LGHDT, CDR2 YNNKEL (reference sequence).

The CDR3 spells CSASKSDTQYF. The CDR3 region has the DNA TGCAGTGCTAGCAAGTCAGATACGCAGTATTTT. This chain uses TRBV20-1 with TRBJ2-3, with D unresolved. This CDR3 has 11 amino acids. The V gene lost 3 bases and the J gene lost 4 bases, with 5 bases spanning the gap. Germline V lookup: CDR1 DFQATT, CDR2 SNEGSKA (reference sequence).

CDR3 amino acids: CASSSSLYGYTF. In nucleotides, the CDR3 is TGCGCCAGCAGCTCTTCCCTCTATGGCTACACCTTC. The chain combines TRBV5-1 with TRBJ1-2; D ambiguous. V gave up 3 bases and J gave up 4 bases, with 7 bases separating them. Germline V lookup: CDR1 SGHRS, CDR2 YFSETQ. The CDR3 is made up of 12 amino acids.

This chain links TRBV6-1 with TRBJ2-7; possibly TRBD1 for D (5 bases). The V end lost 8 bases, the J end lost 0 bases, and 23 bases lay between the germline ends. The CDR3 contains 17 residues. Germline loops: CDR1 MNHNS, CDR2 SASEGT. CDR3 sequence reads: CASVGVGHGRSSYEQYF. CDR3 sequence (DNA): TGTGCCAGCGTAGGGGTAGGGCACGGCAGGAGCTCCTACGAGCAGTACTTC.

In its sample, this clonotype was seen once. The chain combines TRBV7-9 with TRBJ2-7; D might be TRBD1 or TRBD2, each matching 5 bases. The length of the CDR3 is 14 residues. The V end was cut by 5 bases, the J end by 4 bases, with 15 bases between. CDR1 and CDR2 from the germline V gene are SEHNR and FQNEAQ (reference sequence). CDR3 nucleotides: TGTGCCAGCAGCCCAGGACACGGAGGTTACGAGCAGTACTTC. Protein: CASSPGHGGYEQYF. Together with reference TRBV7-9 and TRBJ2-7, the CDR3 gives the full variable domain: DTGVSQNPRHKITKRGQNVTFRCDPISEHNRLYWYRQTLGQGPEFLTYFQNEAQLEKSRLLSDRFSAERPKGSFSTLEIQRTEQGDSAMYLCASSPGHGGYEQYFGPGTRLTVT.

The chain has TRBV25-1 and TRBJ1-2, with unresolved D. CDR3 length equals 14 residues. V was trimmed by 5 bases and J by 3 bases, leaving 13 bases between them. Germline V gene sequence: CDR1 MGHDK, CDR2 SYGVNS. This CDR3 reads CASSSWSRDYGYTF. The DNA of the CDR3 is TGTGCCAGCAGTTCTTGGAGTCGGGACTATGGCTACACCTTC.

The genes are TRBV28 and TRBJ2-1, with D uncertain. The CDR3 contains 11 residues. Trimming stripped 8 bases from V and 2 bases from J, with 4 bases between. Germline-derived CDR1 and CDR2 are MDHEN and SYDVKM. CDR3 coding DNA: TGTGCCAGCCGGACCTACAATGAGCAGTTCTTC. This translates into CASRTYNEQFF.

This chain links TRBV29-1 with TRBJ1-2, with D possibly matching TRBD1 (5 bases). CDR1 and CDR2 (germline): SQVTM, ANQGSEA. V gave up 1 base and J gave up 2 bases, with 17 bases separating them. The CDR3 loop spans 16 amino acids. As DNA, the CDR3 is TGCAGCGTTGAAGGAGCAGGGCTTCTCGGGAACTATGGCTACACCTTC. It specifies CSVEGAGLLGNYGYTF.

The rearrangement links TRBV12-5 to TRBJ1-1; D unclear. The ends were cut back, 1 base at V and 6 bases at J, with 6 bases in the middle. The CDR3 has 12 amino acids. Germline-derived CDR1 and CDR2 are LGHNT and FRNRAP. The chain's CDR3 is CASGLDGAEAFF. The CDR3 DNA follows: TGTGCTAGTGGTTTGGACGGTGCTGAAGCTTTCTTT.

The J gene is TRBJ2-3, the V gene TRBV30; the D is unclear. The germline CDR1 and CDR2 sequences are GTSNPN and SVGIG (reference sequence). The germline V and J ends were trimmed by 4 bases and 2 bases, with 7 bases remaining between them. The CDR3 extends over 12 amino acids. The CDR3 loop reads CAWTANTDTQYF. CDR3 in DNA: TGTGCCTGGACGGCAAACACAGATACGCAGTATTTT.

The chain employs TRBV15 and TRBJ2-7, with D unresolved. V was shortened by 0 bases and J by 6 bases, with 9 bases between the two germline ends. Germline V lookup: CDR1 LNHNV, CDR2 YYDKDF (reference sequence). The CDR3 spans 13 residues. The CDR3 DNA reads TGTGCCACCAGCAGAGACTGGATAGGCGAGCAGTACTTC. It translates to CATSRDWIGEQYF.

This chain links TRBV4-1 with TRBJ2-7; 12 bases are shared with TRBD2. This CDR3 is 18 amino acids long. Germline CDR1 and CDR2: MGHRA and YSYEKL. V was pared by 4 bases and J by 3 bases, with 13 bases of the junction left unmatched. The CDR3 loop reads CASSPLAGGRGTDYEQYF. DNA of the CDR3: TGCGCCAGCAGCCCACTAGCGGGAGGCAGGGGAACCGACTACGAGCAGTACTTC.

This chain links TRBV28 with TRBJ2-1; D gene uncertain. Trimming removed 10 bases at V and 5 bases at J, with 9 bases between. Per the germline V gene, CDR1 is MDHEN and CDR2 is SYDVKM. The CDR3 has 11 amino acids. CDR3 bases: TGTGCCACATATCAAAACAATGAGCAGTTCTTC. This gives the protein CATYQNNEQFF. Full variable domain (outside the CDR3, taken from reference TRBV28 and TRBJ2-1): DVKVTQSSRYLVKRTGEKVFLECVQDMDHENMFWYRQDPGLGLRLIYFSYDVKMKEKGDIPEGYSVSREKKERFSLILESASTNQTSMYLCATYQNNEQFFGPGTRLTVL.